These 20 T cell receptor beta chains were sequenced from one sample in a study of blood T cell repertoires in COVID-19. Sequencing was performed with immunoSEQ multiplex PCR; in TCRdb, only in-frame clones are kept and a portion is missing. This table has over 55,000 clones, 75% to 90% appearing once. Material: peripheral blood. The receptor source for this set is a man aged 50 or older with active COVID-19.

This clone has just a few counts. The genes are TRBV3-1 (or the pseudogene TRBV3-2) and TRBJ2-1, with D hard to call. The CDR3 spans 14 residues. V was cut by 0 bases and J by 6 bases, with 9 bases left in between. Germline V lookup: CDR1 LGHDT, CDR2 YNNKEL (reference sequence). The CDR3 loop is CASSQDWAVNEQFF. CDR3 coding DNA: TGTGCCAGCAGCCAAGATTGGGCAGTCAATGAGCAGTTCTTC.

V usage is TRBV2 and J usage is TRBJ2-5; maybe TRBD1 (5 bases). Trimming cost V 1 base and J 5 bases, with 11 bases left between them. Germline values: CDR1 SNHLY, CDR2 FYNNEI. The CDR3 sequence is 14 residues long. The CDR3 region is CASSEGGAGETQYF. The CDR3 nucleotides are TGTGCCAGCAGTGAAGGGGGCGCAGGGGAGACCCAGTACTTC.

The chain joins TRBV6-5 to TRBJ2-7; D unresolved. Germline-derived CDR1 and CDR2 are MNHEY and SVGAGI. V lost 4 bases to trimming and J lost 0 bases, with 10 bases between them. The CDR3 has 14 amino acids. CDR3 nucleotides: TGTGCCAGCAGTTCCATGGTTAGCTCCTACGAGCAGTACTTC. Translated, it gives CASSSMVSSYEQYF.

This chain joins TRBV10-3 and TRBJ2-2, with D possibly matching TRBD1 (5 bases). Germline V gene data show CDR1 as ENHRY and CDR2 as SYGVKD. The CDR3 covers 15 residues. V was cut by 3 bases and J by 0 bases, with 8 bases left in between. The CDR3 region is CAISDRVPNTGELFF. The CDR3 region has the DNA TGTGCCATCAGTGACAGGGTTCCGAACACCGGGGAGCTGTTTTTT.

This clone was recorded once. The chain employs TRBV30 and TRBJ2-5; the D gene is possibly TRBD2 (6 bases). The germline CDR1 and CDR2 sequences are GTSNPN and SVGIG (reference sequence). The CDR3 spans 12 residues. Trimming took 6 bases from V and 5 from J, leaving 13 bases between them. DNA of the CDR3: TGTGCCTGCCTGGAGGGAGTCGAGACCCAGTACTTC. It is translated as CACLEGVETQYF.

This clone was seen only a few times. This chain joins TRBV18 and TRBJ2-7, with D perhaps matching TRBD2 (6 bases). The CDR3 extends over 15 amino acids. Trimming cost V 2 bases and J 1 base, with 12 bases left between them. Per germline, CDR1 KGHSH and CDR2 LQKENI. CDR3 loop: CASSPSAGGSYEQYF. In DNA, the CDR3 is TGTGCCAGCTCACCATCGGCCGGAGGGTCCTACGAGCAGTACTTC.

The chain uses TRBV10-3 and TRBJ2-3; 13 bases align to TRBD2. V trimming: 6 bases; J trimming: 6 bases; junction bases outside the gene matches: 3. The V gene's germline CDR1 is ENHRY and CDR2 SYGVKD. CDR3 length equals 14 residues. In DNA form, the CDR3 reads TGTGCCATCAGCACGGGACTAGCGGGGGATACGCAGTATTTT. Its protein product is CAISTGLAGDTQYF.

The chain has TRBV28 and TRBJ1-6; D gene uncertain. This CDR3 has 15 amino acids. Germline CDR1 MDHEN, CDR2 SYDVKM. The germline V and J ends were trimmed by 3 bases and 7 bases, with 13 bases remaining between them. As DNA, the CDR3 is TGTGCCAGCAGTTTCCTACGGGGTGGAAATTCACCCCTCCACTTT. Translated: CASSFLRGGNSPLHF.

This chain links TRBV9 with TRBJ2-5, with 9 bases matching TRBD1. V lost 0 bases to trimming and J lost 1 base; unmatched junction nucleotides: 1. The CDR3 has 15 residues. Germline V lookup: CDR1 SGDLS, CDR2 YYNGEE. This CDR3 is CASSVDRGLQETQYF. The CDR3 coding sequence is TGTGCCAGCAGCGTAGACAGGGGGCTCCAAGAGACCCAGTACTTC.

The gene calls are TRBV29-1 and TRBJ2-3; possible D gene TRBD2, 5 bases. The ends were cut back, 4 bases at V and 4 bases at J, with 9 bases in the middle. Looked up from germline, CDR1 is SQVTM and CDR2 is ANQGSEA. The CDR3 covers 12 residues. The CDR3 DNA is TGCAGCGTTGGGGAGACTGCAGATACGCAGTATTTT. It yields the protein CSVGETADTQYF.

The rearrangement uses TRBV7-9 and TRBJ2-5, with 7 bases that match TRBD2. The J segment lost 1 base and the V segment lost 4 bases, leaving 9 bases of the junction unmatched. The CDR3 consists of 16 residues. The germline V gene has CDR1 SEHNR and CDR2 FQNEAQ (reference sequence). The CDR3 DNA follows: TGTGCCAGCAGCTCCCGGGGAGGGGTGGCCCAAGAGACCCAGTACTTC. It specifies CASSSRGGVAQETQYF.

The chain has TRBV11-1 and TRBJ2-1; TRBD1 is a possible D gene (6 bases). Germline assignment: CDR1 SGHAT and CDR2 FQDESV (reference sequence). The CDR3 spans 15 residues. Trimming shortened V by 5 bases and J by 7 bases, and 18 bases separated the two germline ends. This CDR3 reads CASSLRQDRANEQFF. CDR3 nucleotide sequence: TGTGCCAGCAGCCTTCGACAGGACCGGGCGAATGAGCAGTTCTTC.

The CDR3 loop is CASSRGGKETQYF. The DNA of the CDR3 is TGTGCCAGCTCACGAGGGGGTAAAGAGACCCAGTACTTC. V usage is TRBV18 and J usage is TRBJ2-5; perhaps TRBD1 as D (6 bases). The CDR3 covers 13 residues. V lost 4 bases to trimming and J lost 3 bases, with 9 bases between them. Per germline, CDR1 KGHSH and CDR2 LQKENI.

There are a few counts of this clone. J is TRBJ1-1 and V is TRBV10-2, with TRBD1 identical over 10 bases. The junction had 6 bases not matched to a gene; V was cut back by 5 bases and J by 3 bases. In germline, CDR1 is WSHSY, CDR2 SAAADI. The CDR3 runs 15 residues. CDR3 loop: CASSSPGQGYTEAFF. CDR3 nucleotide sequence: TGCGCCAGCAGTTCCCCGGGACAGGGGTACACTGAAGCTTTCTTT.

The chain is built from TRBV2 and TRBJ2-3, with 9 bases aligning to TRBD2. The CDR3 is 13 residues long. From germline, CDR1 is SNHLY and CDR2 FYNNEI. Losses at the gene ends were 6 bases for V and 5 bases for J; bases not matched to a gene: 3. The CDR3 DNA follows: TGTGCCAGCAGCGGTAGCGGGAGAGATACGCAGTATTTT. Encoded protein: CASSGSGRDTQYF.

The V and J genes are TRBV11-2 and TRBJ2-3; D is possibly TRBD1 (5 bases). V gave up 1 base and J gave up 7 bases, with 9 bases separating them. The V gene's germline CDR1 is SGHAT and CDR2 FQNNGV. The CDR3 runs 13 residues. The CDR3 is CASSLARDHTQYF. The DNA for the CDR3 is TGTGCCAGCAGCTTAGCCAGGGATCATACGCAGTATTTT.

The chain recombines TRBV30 with TRBJ2-7; 8 bases are a match to TRBD2. This CDR3 contains 13 residues. CDR1 and CDR2 from the germline V gene are GTSNPN and SVGIG (reference sequence). V gave up 2 bases and J gave up 2 bases; unmatched junction bases: 2. CDR3 nucleotide sequence: TGTGCCTGGAGTATAGCGGGGACCTACGAGCAGTACTTC. This encodes CAWSIAGTYEQYF.

The CDR3, as DNA: TGTGCCAGCAGTTCTACGGGGGGGGGATCAAGCTCTAGTGGCTATGGCTACACCTTC. It specifies CASSSTGGGSSSSGYGYTF. This chain links TRBV28 with TRBJ1-2, with a possible D match to TRBD1 (5 bases). CDR1 MDHEN and CDR2 SYDVKM come from the germline V gene. Trimming cost V 4 bases and J 4 bases, with 28 bases left between them. CDR3 length: 19 amino acids.

The chain combines TRBV28 with TRBJ2-7; possibly TRBD2 for D (6 bases). V lost 5 bases and J lost 7, with 21 bases in between. The CDR3 is 15 residues long. CDR1 and CDR2 from the germline V gene are MDHEN and SYDVKM. The chain's CDR3 is CASSPSGAGSEEQYF. The CDR3, as DNA: TGTGCCAGCAGTCCATCTGGTGCGGGAAGTGAAGAGCAGTACTTC.

As concerns this clone: Other DNA sequences from this sample encode an identical CDR3 as well. The V and J genes are TRBV7-3 and TRBJ2-3, with D possibly matching TRBD1 (6 bases). The CDR3 is 16 amino acids. In germline, CDR1 is SGHTA, CDR2 FQGTGA. The V and J ends lost 0 bases and 1 base respectively, with 11 bases between them. CDR3 protein: CASSLTGPGGTDTQYF. The CDR3 nucleotides read TGTGCCAGCAGCTTAACGGGGCCAGGGGGCACAGATACGCAGTATTTT.